This T cell receptor (beta chain) emerged from a study of blood T cells in healthy people across ages. Overall study: There was about one barcoded beta molecule captured by template switching per two T cells.

Study-level findings and limits: Bulk PBMC profiling left naive and antigen-experienced comparisons inconclusive. Per-million-T-cell TCR beta diversity fell roughly linearly with age.

Using a J-beta primer mix together with a sample-barcoded 5' primer, a second PCR was run for roughly 6 to 12 cycles. TCRdb re-called the 5' RACE reads with MiXCR, one entry per CDR3 protein. The sample holds around 1,500,000 distinct CDR3 sequences, 42% seen once. This clonotype was picked up a small number of times. Its antigen is unknown. Samples had at least 7 million PBMCs isolated from them. The clonotype was recovered from a woman aged 18-35 years in good health. Sequencing was done on a sample of blood.

This CDR3 reads CASSTGTSGRIYNEQYF. The CDR3, as DNA: TGTGCCAGCAGCACCGGGACTAGCGGGAGGATTTACAATGAGCAGTACTTC. V gene TRBV12-3 or TRBV12-4 combines with J gene TRBJ2-5; 15 bases map to TRBD2. The CDR3 is made up of 17 amino acids. V lost 6 bases and J lost 11; bases outside the gene matches: 16.